The next 23 T cell receptor beta chains were all read from a single sample in a study of T cells in Graves' hyperthyroidism and ophthalmopathy (dated by TCRdb to about 2019). Receptors were amplified or captured by multiplex PCR. The data were produced on an Illumina HiSeq 2000. The TCR beta CDR3 regions were amplified from the RNA transcripts. A first-round RT-PCR of the TCR CDR3 used the HTBI primer set with the Qiagen OneStep RT-PCR kit. The public reads were quality trimmed at Q25 with fastp and then assembled into clones with MiXCR by TCRdb, keeping productive beta chains. Merged by CDR3 protein, the rows form single entries marked with the most common genes and DNA. The sample has under 300,000 distinct CDR3 sequences on record, less than 30% of them singletons. Of the sample, over 25% falls within the top ten clones. Sequenced sample: blood. Receptor source: a man in his forties or fifties with Graves' hyperthyroidism that later progressed to Graves' ophthalmopathy.

This clonotype has ten or more counts. The chain links TRBV6-1 to TRBJ2-1; D assignment may be TRBD1 or TRBD2 (5 bases each). Trimming removed 8 bases at V and 7 bases at J, with 12 bases between. The germline gives CDR1 MNHNS, CDR2 SASEGT. The CDR3 is 12 residues long. The CDR3 reads CASCRGWNEQFF. Written as DNA, the CDR3 is TGTGCCAGCTGCCGGGGCTGGAATGAGCAGTTCTTC.

This clonotype has ten or more counts. V usage is TRBV28 and J usage is TRBJ2-4; D may be TRBD1 (7 bases). Germline V gene data show CDR1 as MDHEN and CDR2 as SYDVKM. V shed 7 bases and J shed 1 base, with 11 bases lying between them. This CDR3 has 14 amino acids. DNA for the CDR3: TGTGCCAGCACAGCAGGGGGGGCCAAAAACATTCAGTACTTC. Encoded protein: CASTAGGAKNIQYF.

Ten or more counts support this clonotype. The J gene is TRBJ1-2, the V gene TRBV6-1, with 9 positions matching TRBD1. The junction had 11 bases not matched to a gene; V was cut back by 6 bases and J by 6 bases. This CDR3 has 15 amino acids. The germline V gene has CDR1 MNHNS and CDR2 SASEGT. CDR3 sequence reads: CASRDQRTGVNGYTF. Written as DNA, the CDR3 is TGTGCCAGCAGAGACCAACGGACAGGGGTTAATGGCTACACCTTC.

The chain has TRBV20-1 and TRBJ2-7, with D maybe TRBD1 (6 bases). V gave up 1 base and J gave up 0 bases, with 13 bases separating them. Germline V lookup: CDR1 DFQATT, CDR2 SNEGSKA (reference sequence). CDR3 length equals 15 residues. The CDR3 nucleotides are TGCAGTGCTAGAGGGGAGACAGGCCCCTCCTACGAGCAGTACTTC. Translated, it gives CSARGETGPSYEQYF.

This clonotype was seen ten or more times. CDR3 sequence (DNA): TGTGCCAGCAAGCGGGATCCGGGCTACGAGCAGTACTTC. Its protein is CASKRDPGYEQYF. The chain is built from TRBV28 and TRBJ2-7, with 7 bases aligning to TRBD2. Per the germline V gene, CDR1 is MDHEN and CDR2 is SYDVKM. The CDR3 is 13 residues long. V lost 7 bases to trimming and J lost 3 bases; unmatched junction nucleotides: 6.

The chain employs TRBV20-1 and TRBJ1-2; 10 nucleotides match TRBD1. This CDR3 is built from 13 residues. V lost 3 bases, J lost 3 bases, and 1 base stayed unmatched. Looked up from germline, CDR1 is DFQATT and CDR2 is SNEGSKA (reference sequence). The CDR3 is CSASGTGDYGYTF. CDR3 DNA: TGCAGTGCTAGCGGGACAGGGGACTATGGCTACACCTTC.

This clonotype was seen a handful of times. V and J are TRBV2 and TRBJ2-2, with D perhaps matching TRBD1 (6 bases). The CDR3 is made up of 14 amino acids. Trimming removed 7 bases at V and 1 base at J, with 10 bases between. Germline-derived CDR1 and CDR2 are SNHLY and FYNNEI. The CDR3 bases are TGTGCCAGCAACGACAGGCGGAACACCGGGGAGCTGTTTTTT. Translated, it gives CASNDRRNTGELFF.

The chain links TRBV12-3 or TRBV12-4 to TRBJ2-5, with D possibly called TRBD1 or TRBD2 (5 bases each). Trimming took 3 bases from V and 7 from J, leaving 18 bases between them. The CDR3 is made up of 15 amino acids. CDR3 residues: CASSLTGTRDGTQYF. The CDR3, as DNA: TGTGCCAGCAGTTTGACCGGGACCAGGGACGGGACCCAGTACTTC.

This clonotype was counted ten times or more. The V gene is TRBV6-5, the J gene TRBJ2-7; TRBD2 matches at 7 bases. Losses at the gene ends were 9 bases for V and 0 bases for J; bases not matched to a gene: 8. The CDR3 has 14 residues. CDR1 and CDR2 from the germline V gene are MNHEY and SVGAGI. CDR3 amino acids: CASTLAETSYEQYF. In DNA form, the CDR3 reads TGTGCCAGTACCCTAGCGGAAACCTCCTACGAGCAGTACTTC.

This clonotype came up many times. The chain couples TRBV28 to TRBJ2-7; a weak D match, TRBD1 (5 bases). V was trimmed by 8 bases and J by 9 bases, leaving 20 bases between them. This CDR3 has 13 amino acids. In germline, CDR1 is MDHEN, CDR2 SYDVKM. The CDR3 nucleotides are TGTGCCAGCGTAGAGGAGCAGGGCTTGGTGCAGTACTTC. This gives the protein CASVEEQGLVQYF.

The rearrangement uses TRBV12-3 or TRBV12-4 and TRBJ2-7; TRBD2 is a possible D gene (5 bases). The CDR3 totals 14 residues. Trimming took 3 bases from V and 5 from J, leaving 14 bases between them. CDR3 nucleotide sequence: TGTGCCAGCAGTTTGCCTCGTGGACTCGACGAGCAGTACTTC. Translating gives CASSLPRGLDEQYF.

This clonotype appeared many times. The rearrangement joins TRBV6-5 to TRBJ1-2; 7 bases align to TRBD1. J was trimmed by 4 bases and V by 5 bases; bases with no gene match: 7. This CDR3 spans 14 amino acids. Looked up from germline, CDR1 is MNHEY and CDR2 is SVGAGI. The CDR3 nucleotides are TGTGCCAGCAGTCCGGACAGGACCACCTATGGCTACACCTTC. Its protein product is CASSPDRTTYGYTF.

Note on this clonotype: A much larger clone differs by one base, so this may be a read error. The chain joins TRBV25-1 to TRBJ2-5; D is unresolved. CDR3 length: 14 amino acids. Trimming removed 8 bases at V and 2 bases at J, with 15 bases between. Germline values: CDR1 MGHDK, CDR2 SYGVNS. CDR3 sequence reads: CASGDAWQQETQYF. For the CDR3, the DNA is TGTGCCAGCGGCGACGCCTGGCAACAAGAGACCCAGTACTTC.

The table lists this clonotype with many counts. J is TRBJ1-1 and V is TRBV29-1, with a possible D match to TRBD1 (6 bases). The CDR3 runs to 11 residues. Trimming left V 3 bases short and J 6 bases short, with 8 bases between. The germline V gene has CDR1 SQVTM and CDR2 ANQGSEA. The CDR3 sequence: CSVETGAEAFF. DNA for the CDR3: TGCAGCGTTGAGACAGGAGCTGAAGCTTTCTTT. Supplemented by reference TRBV29-1 and TRBJ1-1, the full variable domain reads SAVISQKPSRDICQRGTSLTIQCQVDSQVTMMFWYRQQPGQSLTLIATANQGSEATYESGFVIDKFPISRPNLTFSTLTVSNMSPEDSSIYLCSVETGAEAFFGQGTRLTVV.

The chain employs TRBV3-1 and TRBJ2-7; D call uncertain. This CDR3 region has 16 residues. The V end lost 4 bases, the J end lost 0 bases, and 16 bases lay between the germline ends. CDR1 and CDR2 from the germline V gene are LGHDT and YNNKEL (reference sequence). The CDR3 DNA reads as TGTGCCAGCAGCCCCAATCGTGGGAACCTCTCCTACGAGCAGTACTTC. This sequence encodes CASSPNRGNLSYEQYF.

This clonotype has at least ten counts. J is TRBJ2-6 and V is TRBV9; TRBD1 matches 11 bases. Trimming at V came to 3 bases and at J to 0 bases, leaving 5 bases not matched to a gene. CDR1 and CDR2 from the germline V gene are SGDLS and YYNGEE. CDR3 size: 18 residues. The CDR3 nucleotides read TGTGCCAGCAGCGCAAAAGGGACAGGGGGCTCTGGGGCCAACGTCCTGACTTTC. The encoded protein is CASSAKGTGGSGANVLTF.

This clonotype was seen just once. V gene TRBV12-3 or TRBV12-4 combines with J gene TRBJ2-5; a weak D match, TRBD2 (6 bases). The CDR3 has 12 amino acids. V was trimmed by 8 bases and J by 4 bases, leaving 11 bases between them. The CDR3 is CASGRRGETQYF. Here the CDR3 DNA reads TGTGCCAGCGGCCGGCGGGGAGAGACCCAGTACTTC.

The chain has TRBV5-5 and TRBJ1-1; 7 nucleotides agree with TRBD1. The CDR3 covers 15 residues. The V gene end was trimmed by 5 bases and the J gene end by 0 bases; junction bases not matched to a gene: 7. Germline CDR1 and CDR2: SGHKS and YYEKEE (reference sequence). The DNA for the CDR3 is TGTGCCAGCAGTCGACAGGGAGGCGTGAACACTGAAGCTTTCTTT. It codes for CASSRQGGVNTEAFF.

The CDR3 here is CASSALAGGVEQYF. The CDR3 DNA follows: TGTGCCAGCAGTGCACTAGCGGGAGGAGTTGAGCAGTACTTC. The gene calls are TRBV25-1 and TRBJ2-7; 12 positions agree with TRBD2. V trimming: 4 bases; J trimming: 7 bases; junction bases outside the gene matches: 5. Germline V gives CDR1 MGHDK, CDR2 SYGVNS. The CDR3 covers 14 residues.

This clonotype was observed many times. This rearrangement joins TRBV15 to TRBJ2-7, with TRBD2 matching 8 bases. The CDR3 length is 16 residues. Germline V gene data show CDR1 as LNHNV and CDR2 as YYDKDF (reference sequence). J gave up 4 bases and V 5 bases, and 13 bases lay outside the gene matches. The CDR3 spells CATSGGGSGRVYEQYF. The CDR3 region has the DNA TGTGCCACCAGCGGGGGAGGGAGCGGGAGAGTTTACGAGCAGTACTTC.

J is TRBJ1-1 and V is TRBV12-3 or TRBV12-4, with D tentatively TRBD1 (5 bases). The CDR3 loop spans 14 amino acids. Between the trimmed V and J ends, which lost 6 bases and 4 bases, there was a span of 15 bases. DNA for the CDR3: TGTGCCAGCAGACCGGCGGGGGGAGGCACTGAAGCTTTCTTT. Protein sequence: CASRPAGGGTEAFF.

This clonotype was seen many times. The chain employs TRBV19 and TRBJ2-2, with D perhaps TRBD1 or TRBD2 (5 bases each). Germline CDR1 and CDR2: LNHDA and SQIVND (reference sequence). Trimming stripped 7 bases from V and 7 bases from J, with 19 bases between. CDR3 length: 15 amino acids. DNA of the CDR3: TGTGCCAGTATCAGGACGGGAAATCAGGGCGGGGAGCTGTTTTTT. This gives the protein CASIRTGNQGGELFF. Supplemented by reference TRBV19 and TRBJ2-2, the full variable domain reads DGGITQSPKYLFRKEGQNVTLSCEQNLNHDAMYWYRQDPGQGLRLIYYSQIVNDFQKGDIAEGYSVSREKKESFPLTVTSAQKNPTAFYLCASIRTGNQGGELFFGEGSRLTVL.

This clonotype has a count of ten or more. This CDR3 reads CASSYIKESEQYF. The CDR3 nucleotides are TGTGCCAGCAGTTATATTAAGGAATCCGAGCAGTACTTC. The rearrangement joins TRBV6-5 to TRBJ2-7; D gene ambiguous. The CDR3 runs 13 residues. Germline CDR1 reads MNHEY; CDR2 reads SVGAGI. V lost 3 bases and J lost 6, with 12 bases in between.